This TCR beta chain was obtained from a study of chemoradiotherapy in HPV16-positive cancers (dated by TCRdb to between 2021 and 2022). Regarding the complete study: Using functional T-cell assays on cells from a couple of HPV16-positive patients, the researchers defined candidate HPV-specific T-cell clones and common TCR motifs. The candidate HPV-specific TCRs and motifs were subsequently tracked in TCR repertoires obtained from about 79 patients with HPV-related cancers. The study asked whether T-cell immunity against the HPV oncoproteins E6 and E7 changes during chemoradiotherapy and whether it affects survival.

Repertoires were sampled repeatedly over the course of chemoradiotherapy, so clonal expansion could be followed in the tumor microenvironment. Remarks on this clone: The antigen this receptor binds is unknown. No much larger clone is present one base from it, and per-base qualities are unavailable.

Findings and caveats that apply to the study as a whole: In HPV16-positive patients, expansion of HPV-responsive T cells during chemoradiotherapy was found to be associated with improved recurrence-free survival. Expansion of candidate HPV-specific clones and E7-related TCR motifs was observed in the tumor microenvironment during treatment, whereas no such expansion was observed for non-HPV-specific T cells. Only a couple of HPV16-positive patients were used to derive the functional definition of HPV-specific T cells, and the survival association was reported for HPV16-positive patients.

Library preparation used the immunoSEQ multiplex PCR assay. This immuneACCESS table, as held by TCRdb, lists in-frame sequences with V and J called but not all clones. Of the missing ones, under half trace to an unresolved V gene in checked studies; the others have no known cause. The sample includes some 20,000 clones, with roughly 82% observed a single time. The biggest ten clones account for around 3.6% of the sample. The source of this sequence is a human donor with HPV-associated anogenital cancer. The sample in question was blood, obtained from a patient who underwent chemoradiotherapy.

DNA sequence: TGTGCCAGCAGTGGGCGCTCTGGGGCCAACGTCCTGACTTTC. Its translation reads: CASSGRSGANVLTF. The receptor chain draws on TRBV2 and TRBJ2-6, with no D gene named confidently. V sheds 4 bases and J sheds 0 bases, leaving 4 bases between their ends. There are 14 amino acids in the CDR3, from cysteine to phenylalanine inclusive. Only the CDR3 DNA is retained, 42 bases long and in frame from the first base. CDR1 and CDR2 were assigned from the germline V gene as SNHLY and FYNNEI.